This T cell receptor beta chain was identified during a study of T-cell reconstitution after alpha-beta-depleted transplantation in children. Study-wide results and caveats: Reportedly, only several hundred clones from non-depleted graft cells drove alpha-beta T-cell counts at about two months. One year post-transplant, T-cell counts and diversity were largely derived from T cells produced anew.

Library preparation (for TCRbeta) was performed with unique molecular identifiers. TCRdb called the PCR reads again in MiXCR, with one record for every CDR3 protein. The sample has 480,000 or so distinct CDR3 sequences; over 9.5% are singletons. In its sample, this clonotype was seen a few times. Its antigen is unknown. An end of the junction differs from the germline gene, which may be a read error. From germline, CDR1 is SGHTA and CDR2 FQGNSA. The CDR3 is made up of 17 amino acids. The rearrangement links TRBV7-2 to TRBJ2-7; 11 nucleotides agree with TRBD2. The TCR originated in a child aged 2 to 9 with inherited bone marrow failure, due to receive a stem cell transplant. The material was PBMCs, obtained before TCRalphabeta/CD19-depleted stem cell transplant. CDR3 in DNA: TGTGCCAGCAGCGTAGCCACCACTAGCGGGAGCTCCTACGAGCAGTACTTC. Its protein is CASSVATTSGSSYEQYF.